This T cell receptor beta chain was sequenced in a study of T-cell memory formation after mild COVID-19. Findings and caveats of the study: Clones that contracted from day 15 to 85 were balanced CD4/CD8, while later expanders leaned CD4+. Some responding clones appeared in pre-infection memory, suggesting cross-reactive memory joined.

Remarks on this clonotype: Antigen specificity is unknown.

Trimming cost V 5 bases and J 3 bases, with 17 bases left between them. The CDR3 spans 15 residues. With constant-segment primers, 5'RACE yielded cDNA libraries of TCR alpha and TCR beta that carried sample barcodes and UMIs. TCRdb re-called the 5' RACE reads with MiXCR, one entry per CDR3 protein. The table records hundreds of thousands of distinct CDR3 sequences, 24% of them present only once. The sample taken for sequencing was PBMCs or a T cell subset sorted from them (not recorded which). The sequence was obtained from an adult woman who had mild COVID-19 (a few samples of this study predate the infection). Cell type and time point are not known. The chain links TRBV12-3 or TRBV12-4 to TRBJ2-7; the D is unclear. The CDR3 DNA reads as TGTGCCAGCAGTCCCTCCGGGCCCGGATTCTACGAGCAGTACTTC. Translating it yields CASSPSGPGFYEQYF.